This T cell receptor (beta chain) was observed in a study of T-cell reconstitution after alpha-beta-depleted transplantation in children. The CDR3 contains 15 residues. The germline gives CDR1 SGHRS, CDR2 YFSETQ. Unmatched junction bases numbered 9, after V lost 4 bases and J lost 3 bases. TCRbeta library preparation incorporated unique molecular identifiers. MiXCR, applied by TCRdb to the PCR reads, yields one record per CDR3 protein. This sample yields 350,000 to 450,000 distinct CDR3 sequences, of which 20% are seen a single time; around 4% belongs to the top ten. This clonotype was counted only a few times.

The chain carries TRBV5-1 and TRBJ1-1; 7 nucleotides agree with TRBD1. The clonotype was recovered from a human donor who donated a stem cell graft to a child with acute myeloid leukemia. The starting material was PBMCs from the stem cell graft donor, obtained from the stem cell graft. The CDR3 DNA reads TGCGCCAGCAGCCCGGAGGGGGCGCGGGACACTGAAGCTTTCTTT. The encoded protein is CASSPEGARDTEAFF.